Below are 3 T cell receptor beta chains sequenced from a single sample in a study of blood T cell repertoires in COVID-19 (dated by TCRdb to 2018 to 2021). The library relied on the immunoSEQ multiplex PCR assay. TCRdb mirrors the immuneACCESS table, restricted to in-frame sequences. Some clones are absent from its copies; in checked studies, under half trace to an unresolved V gene, and the reason for the others is unknown. In all, the sample holds some 160,000 clones, and about four fifths of those were seen once. The ten top clones hold around 3.7% of the sample. The specimen was PBMCs or T cells enriched from blood (not recorded which). The receptors were gathered from a woman aged 55 to 70 who had recovered from COVID-19.

This sequence joins TRBV19 and TRBJ1-2; D perhaps matches TRBD1 (5 bases). Looked up from germline, CDR1 is LNHDA and CDR2 is SQIVND (reference sequence). V lost 3 bases and J lost 7, with 18 bases in between. This CDR3 spans 15 amino acids. The CDR3 is CASSILLESGFGYTF. In DNA, the CDR3 is TGTGCCAGTAGTATCCTCCTGGAGTCAGGGTTTGGCTACACCTTC.

The chain combines TRBV27 with TRBJ1-6; 9 bases line up with TRBD1. Germline V lookup: CDR1 MNHEY, CDR2 SMNVEV (reference sequence). The CDR3 is 17 residues long. The V and J ends lost 4 bases and 7 bases, in that order; junction bases with no gene match: 11. The CDR3 coding sequence is TGTGCCAGCAGTTCCCCGCTGGACAGGGGAGCAAATTCACCCCTCCACTTT. Translated: CASSSPLDRGANSPLHF.

The chain uses TRBV14 and TRBJ2-5, with 9 bases lining up with TRBD2. Trimming at V came to 4 bases and at J to 5 bases, leaving 11 bases not matched to a gene. This CDR3 spans 16 amino acids. Germline V gene lookup returns CDR1 SGHDN and CDR2 FVKESK. CDR3 sequence: CASSLRTSAFIETQYF. The CDR3 DNA reads TGTGCCAGCAGCCTTCGGACTAGCGCATTTATCGAGACCCAGTACTTC. Supplemented by reference TRBV14 and TRBJ2-5, the full variable domain reads EAGVTQFPSHSVIEKGQTVTLRCDPISGHDNLYWYRRVMGKEIKFLLHFVKESKQDESGMPNNRFLAERTGGTYSTLKVQPAELEDSGVYFCASSLRTSAFIETQYFGPGTRLLVL.